These 15 T cell receptor beta chains came from one sample sequenced in a study of response to subunit inactivated influenza vaccine. TCRdb used MiXCR to reprocess the RT-PCR reads, holding one entry per CDR3 protein. The sample includes 500,000 to 600,000 distinct CDR3 sequences, 10% to 15% seen only once; the top ten take more than 8.5%. Sample: PBMCs from blood, taken on the day of vaccination. These receptors originate from a man aged 50 or older who received an inactivated influenza vaccine.

The chain links TRBV10-3 to TRBJ1-1; D is unresolved. Trimming shortened V by 3 bases and J by 4 bases, and 12 bases separated the two germline ends. From germline, CDR1 is ENHRY and CDR2 SYGVKD. The length of the CDR3 is 14 residues. This CDR3 reads CAISDPRWSTEAFF. For the CDR3, the DNA is TGTGCCATCAGTGACCCCCGGTGGAGCACTGAAGCTTTCTTT.

This clonotype was counted only a few times. The genes are TRBV9 and TRBJ2-5, with D perhaps given as TRBD1 or TRBD2 (5 bases each). This CDR3 spans 15 amino acids. From germline, CDR1 is SGDLS and CDR2 YYNGEE. With 3 bases removed from V and 2 bases from J, the gap between germline ends came to 14 bases. The CDR3 bases are TGTGCCAGCAGCGGGACCGGGACGACGCAAGAGACCCAGTACTTC. Its translation is CASSGTGTTQETQYF.

V and J are TRBV5-1 and TRBJ1-6; 10 bases are shared with TRBD1. This CDR3 region has 15 residues. With V trimmed by 4 bases and J by 10 bases, 8 bases remained unmatched. Germline loops: CDR1 SGHRS, CDR2 YFSETQ. The DNA for the CDR3 is TGCGCCAGCAGCCTAAAAGGACAGGGGGGCTCACCCCTCCACTTT. Protein sequence: CASSLKGQGGSPLHF.

The chain combines TRBV20-1 with TRBJ2-1; D is possibly TRBD2 (5 bases). The CDR3 length is 14 residues. V dropped 6 bases and J dropped 0 bases, with 12 bases sitting between them. The V gene's germline CDR1 is DFQATT and CDR2 SNEGSKA (reference sequence). CDR3 nucleotide sequence: TGCAGTGCGCGGACTCCGAGCTCCTACAATGAGCAGTTCTTC. It encodes CSARTPSSYNEQFF.

The sample holds many counts of this clonotype. The chain employs TRBV29-1 and TRBJ1-4; D remains ambiguous. The CDR3 is 12 residues long. Germline assignment: CDR1 SQVTM and CDR2 ANQGSEA. Trimming removed 5 bases from V and 10 bases from J, with 14 bases in between. The CDR3 here is CSVRGGHAKLFF. For the CDR3, the DNA is TGCAGCGTTCGGGGAGGCCATGCAAAACTGTTTTTT.

This clonotype was seen a handful of times. The gene calls are TRBV5-6 and TRBJ2-1, with D possibly matching TRBD2 (5 bases). V lost 1 base, J lost 3 bases, and 8 bases lay in between. CDR1 is SGHDT and CDR2 is YYEEEE in the germline V gene. The CDR3 covers 14 residues. The chain's CDR3 is CASSLISVYNEQFF. The DNA of the CDR3 is TGTGCCAGCAGCTTGATTAGCGTCTACAATGAGCAGTTCTTC.

This clonotype showed up many times. The V call is TRBV12-3 or TRBV12-4, the J call TRBJ2-1, with D perhaps TRBD1 or TRBD2 (6 bases each). Trimming stripped 3 bases from V and 3 bases from J, with 9 bases between. The CDR3 covers 14 residues. CDR3 protein: CASSLGGYYNEQFF. The CDR3 bases are TGTGCCAGCAGTTTGGGGGGCTACTACAATGAGCAGTTCTTC.

The genes are TRBV12-3 or TRBV12-4 and TRBJ2-1; D is unclear. CDR3 length equals 15 residues. The germline V and J ends were trimmed by 3 bases and 0 bases, with 9 bases remaining between them. The CDR3 sequence is CASSFDIHSYNEQFF. In DNA, the CDR3 is TGTGCCAGCAGTTTCGACATCCACTCCTACAATGAGCAGTTCTTC.

This clonotype has a handful of counts. The J gene is TRBJ2-7, the V gene TRBV7-9, with D hard to call. This CDR3 is 14 amino acids long. Trimming stripped 0 bases from V and 3 bases from J, with 9 bases between. Germline values: CDR1 SEHNR, CDR2 FQNEAQ (reference sequence). The CDR3 loop reads CASSLAAVHYEQYF. For the CDR3, the DNA is TGTGCCAGCAGCTTAGCGGCGGTCCACTACGAGCAGTACTTC.

This clonotype was seen at least ten times. The CDR3 nucleotides read TGCGCCAGCAGCTGGCCGAACTCCTACAATGAGCAGTTCTTC. It is translated as CASSWPNSYNEQFF. The chain couples TRBV5-1 to TRBJ2-1, with D unclear. This CDR3 region has 14 residues. The germline V gene has CDR1 SGHRS and CDR2 YFSETQ. V dropped 3 bases and J dropped 0 bases, with 7 bases sitting between them.

This clonotype has a handful of counts. The chain joins TRBV24-1 to TRBJ2-1; 14 bases are a match to TRBD2. Germline-derived CDR1 and CDR2 are KGHDR and SFDVKD. With V trimmed by 7 bases and J by 10 bases, 5 bases remained unmatched. The CDR3 extends over 14 amino acids. The CDR3 reads CATRGTSGSGEQFF. The DNA of the CDR3 is TGTGCCACCAGGGGGACTAGCGGGAGTGGGGAGCAGTTCTTC.

J is TRBJ1-1 and V is TRBV20-1; D call uncertain. The CDR3 has 12 amino acids. Between the trimmed V and J ends, which lost 7 bases and 5 bases, there was a span of 14 bases. CDR1 and CDR2 (germline): DFQATT, SNEGSKA (reference sequence). As DNA, the CDR3 is TGCAGTGTTGGACCGGGCGAAACTGAAGCTTTCTTT. Translating it yields CSVGPGETEAFF.

This clonotype has just a few counts. This chain joins TRBV21-1 and TRBJ2-1; the table's D call, TRBD2, was not checked against the DNA. TRBV21-1 is tagged as a pseudogene. The CDR3 spans 15 residues. CDR3 sequence: CAPTPGGMKKNEQFF. CDR3 bases: TGTGCCCCCACCCCGGGAGGGATGAAGAAAAATGAGCAGTTCTTC.

The rearrangement uses TRBV12-3 or TRBV12-4 and TRBJ1-4; 8 positions agree with TRBD1. The CDR3 length is 16 residues. The V gene end was trimmed by 5 bases and the J gene end by 2 bases; junction bases not matched to a gene: 7. The CDR3 protein is CASSPRTGRTNEKLFF. The CDR3 DNA is TGTGCCAGCAGTCCCCGGACAGGGCGGACTAATGAAAAACTGTTTTTT.

This clonotype was seen a few times. This chain connects TRBV7-8 to TRBJ1-6; TRBD1 aligns across 7 bases. CDR3 length equals 16 residues. The junction had 14 bases not matched to a gene; V was cut back by 5 bases and J by 10 bases. CDR1 is SGHVS, CDR2 FQNEAQ, per germline. The CDR3, as DNA: TGTGCCAGCAGCCCAGGGGCCCAGGGGGTTAACTCACCCCTCCACTTT. Translated: CASSPGAQGVNSPLHF.